A single sample gave rise to the 18 T cell receptor beta chains below, sequenced in a study of blood T cells in healthy people across ages. A second PCR, run for roughly 7 to 12 cycles, used a sample-barcoded 5' primer plus a J-beta primer mix. TCRdb re-analysed the 5' RACE reads in MiXCR, keeping a single row per CDR3 protein. The repertoire includes about 1.4 million distinct CDR3 sequences, 45% to 70% of them detected once, and about 6.3% sits in the top ten. Input material: blood. Every receptor here comes from a man younger than 35 in good health.

Only one count was recorded for this clonotype. The chain joins TRBV2 to TRBJ2-7; D not resolved. The V and J ends lost 6 bases and 5 bases respectively, with 11 bases between them. Germline V gives CDR1 SNHLY, CDR2 FYNNEI. The length of the CDR3 is 12 residues. CDR3 in amino acids: CASRDTSDEQYF. DNA of the CDR3: TGTGCCAGCAGGGATACTTCAGACGAGCAGTACTTC.

V gene TRBV10-2 combines with J gene TRBJ2-2; D unclear. Germline V lookup: CDR1 WSHSY, CDR2 SAAADI. The CDR3 is 11 residues long. V gave up 8 bases and J gave up 9 bases, with 10 bases separating them. CDR3 in amino acids: CASLGARELFF. The CDR3 DNA sequence: TGCGCCAGCCTCGGCGCCCGGGAGCTGTTTTTT.

The chain uses TRBV5-5 and TRBJ2-1; 13 bases are shared with TRBD2. Germline V CDR1 and CDR2: SGHKS, YYEKEE (reference sequence). Losses at the gene ends were 4 bases for V and 6 bases for J; bases not matched to a gene: 7. This CDR3 is built from 16 residues. CDR3 nucleotide sequence: TGTGCCAGCAGCCCGCTGGGACTAGCGGGGAGCAATGAGCAGTTCTTC. Protein: CASSPLGLAGSNEQFF.

The chain couples TRBV9 to TRBJ1-6; D gene ambiguous. V was cut by 3 bases and J by 7 bases, with 8 bases left in between. The CDR3 consists of 13 residues. Germline CDR1 SGDLS, CDR2 YYNGEE. The CDR3 DNA follows: TGTGCCAGCAGCGCGCTCTCAAATTCACCCCTCCACTTT. The encoded protein is CASSALSNSPLHF.

This clonotype has just a few counts. J is TRBJ1-2 and V is TRBV4-3; D ambiguous. The V gene lost 1 base and the J gene lost 8 bases, with 14 bases spanning the gap. CDR1 is LGHNA and CDR2 is YSLEER in the germline V gene. This CDR3 contains 14 residues. The CDR3 spells CASSQGWTGQGYTF. The CDR3 DNA follows: TGCGCCAGCAGCCAAGGCTGGACGGGTCAGGGCTACACCTTC.

This clonotype was found a few times. The gene calls are TRBV27 and TRBJ2-5; 7 positions match TRBD1. The end of the DNA is better explained by TRBJ2-7, so the J call may be wrong. This CDR3 has 16 residues. The germline V gene has CDR1 MNHEY and CDR2 SMNVEV (reference sequence). The CDR3 nucleotides read TGTGCCAGCAGTTTATCGGGGACAGCCAGTCTACGCGAGCAGTACTTC. This encodes CASSLSGTASLREQYF.

The V and J genes are TRBV27 and TRBJ2-2; D is perhaps TRBD1 (6 bases). Trimming left V 1 base short and J 8 bases short, with 17 bases between. The CDR3 loop spans 16 amino acids. Looked up from germline, CDR1 is MNHEY and CDR2 is SMNVEV (reference sequence). CDR3 bases: TGTGCCAGCAGTTTATATTTCCCAGGGGCAGGTGGGGAGCTGTTTTTT. This encodes CASSLYFPGAGGELFF.

This clonotype was seen only a few times. V usage is TRBV12-3 or TRBV12-4 and J usage is TRBJ2-1; 7 nucleotides agree with TRBD2. CDR3 length equals 12 residues. The V segment lost 8 bases and the J segment 10 bases; nucleotides outside the gene matches: 8. CDR3 nucleotide sequence: TGTGCCAGCGCGATCTTGGGGGGGGAGCAGTTCTTC. This sequence encodes CASAILGGEQFF.

The rearrangement links TRBV28 to TRBJ2-3, with D perhaps TRBD2 (6 bases). The V gene's germline CDR1 is MDHEN and CDR2 SYDVKM. This CDR3 spans 15 amino acids. V lost 6 bases and J 1 base, leaving 14 bases between the germline ends. CDR3 bases: TGTGCCAGCAGCGAGACTAGACCCCGCACAGATACGCAGTATTTT. This translates into CASSETRPRTDTQYF.

The chain is built from TRBV4-2 and TRBJ2-5; the match to TRBD2 covers 10 bases. The J call may be faulty, since TRBJ2-7 better matches the DNA end. The CDR3 runs 17 residues. Germline V CDR1 and CDR2: LGHNA, YNFKEQ. Here the CDR3 reads CASSHGTLGTSVFEQYF. The DNA for the CDR3 is TGTGCCAGCAGCCACGGCACACTCGGGACTAGCGTATTCGAGCAGTACTTC.

J is TRBJ2-5 and V is TRBV3-1; 7 bases line up with TRBD2. The J call may not be correct, given that the DNA end is closer to TRBJ2-4. There are 15 residues in the CDR3. Germline CDR1 reads LGHDT; CDR2 reads YNNKEL (reference sequence). CDR3 in amino acids: CASSQEGGLKNIQYF. The CDR3 DNA follows: TGTGCCAGCAGCCAAGAGGGAGGGTTGAAAAACATTCAGTACTTC.

The chain carries TRBV28 and TRBJ2-5; 7 bases are shared with TRBD1. The last part of the DNA fits TRBJ2-7 better; the J call may be wrong. CDR1 and CDR2 (germline): MDHEN, SYDVKM. This CDR3 contains 13 residues. The CDR3 reads CASRQGLFYEQYF. The DNA for the CDR3 is TGTGCCAGCCGACAGGGTTTGTTCTACGAGCAGTACTTC.

The chain links TRBV13 to TRBJ1-2, with D uncertain. Trimming took 5 bases from V and 4 from J, leaving 14 bases between them. This CDR3 comprises 14 residues. Germline assignment: CDR1 PRHDT and CDR2 FYEKMQ (reference sequence). The CDR3 here is CASSPYDGIYGYTF. The CDR3, as DNA: TGTGCCAGCAGCCCCTACGACGGGATCTATGGCTACACCTTC. Full variable domain (remainder filled in from reference TRBV13 and TRBJ1-2): AAGVIQSPRHLIKEKRETATLKCYPIPRHDTVYWYQQGPGQDPQFLISFYEKMQSDKGSIPDRFSAQQFSDYHSELNMSSLELGDSALYFCASSPYDGIYGYTFGSGTRLTVV.

Comment on this clonotype: The junction differs from germline at one of its ends, possibly a read error. The chain links TRBV12-3 or TRBV12-4 to TRBJ2-2; D is possibly TRBD2 (5 bases). The CDR3 length is 15 residues. The CDR3 spells CTSSFRGRDTGELFF. The CDR3 nucleotides read TGTACCAGCAGTTTTCGCGGGCGTGACACCGGGGAGCTGTTTTTT.

In its sample, this clonotype was seen a few times. The chain has TRBV10-3 and TRBJ1-6; TRBD1 aligns across 7 bases. There are 17 residues in the CDR3. Germline V gives CDR1 ENHRY, CDR2 SYGVKD. The trim removed 6 bases at V and 5 bases at J, leaving 13 bases unmatched. CDR3 nucleotide sequence: TGTGCCATCAGCGACAGGGCCAACCCCGTAAATAATTCACCCCTCCACTTT. This sequence encodes CAISDRANPVNNSPLHF.

This CDR3 reads CASGPRGHNEQFF. CDR3 sequence (DNA): TGTGCCAGTGGGCCAAGAGGGCACAATGAGCAGTTCTTC. V gene TRBV9 combines with J gene TRBJ2-1; a weak D match, TRBD2 (5 bases). The ends were cut back, 8 bases at V and 5 bases at J, with 14 bases in the middle. The CDR3 contains 13 residues. Germline V lookup: CDR1 SGDLS, CDR2 YYNGEE. The whole variable domain, filled in from reference TRBV9 and TRBJ2-1, reads DSGVTQTPKHLITATGQRVTLRCSPRSGDLSVYWYQQSLDQGLQFLIQYYNGEERAKGNILERFSAQQFPDLHSELNLSSLELGDSALYFCASGPRGHNEQFFGPGTRLTVL.

The rearrangement uses TRBV6-2 or TRBV6-3 and TRBJ2-5; D could derive from TRBD1 or TRBD2 (7 bases each). The germline gives CDR1 MNHEY, CDR2 SVGEGT. The CDR3 sequence is 23 residues long. Trimming stripped 5 bases from V and 0 bases from J, with 37 bases between. In DNA, the CDR3 is TGTGCCAGCAGTCAGTCGGGGGGACTTATCGTGACGAAAGAAGGGGGCGACCAAGAGACCCAGTACTTC. This translates into CASSQSGGLIVTKEGGDQETQYF.

Only one count was recorded for this clonotype. The chain joins TRBV7-9 to TRBJ2-5; D is unclear. CDR3 size: 12 residues. Germline-derived CDR1 and CDR2 are SEHNR and FQNEAQ (reference sequence). V was trimmed by 6 bases and J by 6 bases, leaving 11 bases between them. The CDR3 sequence is CASSLRSKTQYF. CDR3 nucleotide sequence: TGTGCCAGCAGTCTCAGGTCTAAGACCCAGTACTTC.